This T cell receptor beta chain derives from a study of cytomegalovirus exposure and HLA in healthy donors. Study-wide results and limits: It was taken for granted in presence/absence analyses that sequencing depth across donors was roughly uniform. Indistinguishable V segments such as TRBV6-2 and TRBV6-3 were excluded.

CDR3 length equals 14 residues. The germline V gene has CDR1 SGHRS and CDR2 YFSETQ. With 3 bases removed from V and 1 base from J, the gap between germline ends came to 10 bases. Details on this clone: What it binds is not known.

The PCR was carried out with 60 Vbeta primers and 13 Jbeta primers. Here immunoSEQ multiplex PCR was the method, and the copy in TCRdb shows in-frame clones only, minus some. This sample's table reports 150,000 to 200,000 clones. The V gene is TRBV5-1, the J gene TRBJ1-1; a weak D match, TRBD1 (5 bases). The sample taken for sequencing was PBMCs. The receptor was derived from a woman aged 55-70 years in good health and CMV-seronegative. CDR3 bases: TGCGCCAGCAGCTCCCGACAGCCGAACACTGAAGCTTTCTTT. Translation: CASSSRQPNTEAFF.